This T cell receptor (beta chain) was identified in a study of metastatic and nonmetastatic thyroid tumors. Study-wide background: Samples came from malignant and benign thyroid patients, and repertoires were compared across blood and tumor or nodule tissue. Study findings and constraints: Significantly greater TCR beta diversity was reportedly found in malignant thyroid tumors than in benign nodules (in blood and tumor).

On this clone itself: No antigen is known for it.

Authors' processing steps: CDR3 was compared across clinicopathological groups, and the resulting differences were used to build a distant-metastasis classifier for papillary thyroid cancer. TCRdb re-called the PCR reads with MiXCR. For this entry, the V and J calls and clone size follow TCRdb and not the study's own pipeline. Of tens of thousands of clones listed, approximately 20% are singletons. Every patient underwent thyroid surgery untreated. This TCR derives from a female donor with papillary thyroid cancer or a benign thyroid nodule (not recorded which). Some clones in this sample may be carry-over from other donors' samples. The sample was blood.

CDR3 sequence reads: CSARDRPLEQYF. Here the CDR3 DNA reads TGCAGTGCTAGAGATCGGCCTCTCGAGCAGTACTTC. The chain recombines TRBV20-1 with TRBJ2-7; D uncertain. The V end lost 0 bases, the J end lost 6 bases, and 9 bases lay between the germline ends. Germline V gene data show CDR1 as DFQATT and CDR2 as SNEGSKA (reference sequence). CDR3 length equals 12 residues.